The clone carrying this T cell receptor (beta chain) was counted at least ten times. The sample belongs to a study of blood T cell repertoires in COVID-19. Study as a whole: The samples span acute and convalescent COVID-19 from the United States, Italy and Spain.

Measured with immunoSEQ multiplex PCR; TCRdb has only the in-frame clones, and not every one. The table includes approximately 110,000 clones, around 81% detected once. V lost 7 bases and J lost 3, with 10 bases in between. Germline V gene lookup returns CDR1 MNHEY and CDR2 SVGAGI. The CDR3 is made up of 13 amino acids. Sequenced sample: peripheral blood. The sequence came from an elderly man with acute or convalescent COVID-19. V is TRBV6-5 and J is TRBJ2-1; perhaps TRBD2 as D (6 bases). CDR3 in DNA: TGTGCCAGCATGCGGGATGGCTACAATGAGCAGTTCTTC. Translated, it gives CASMRDGYNEQFF.